This T cell receptor (beta chain) is from a study of PD-1 blockade in classical Hodgkin lymphoma. Turning to the study itself: Patients were administered nivolumab (3 mg/kg intravenously) every 2 weeks.

Study findings and constraints: Nivolumab initiated under 1 year post-ASCT led to patient exclusion.

Documented time point: cycle 4 day 1 (C4D1), after 5 to 7 weeks of nivolumab. Relapses following autologous stem cell transplantation were seen in all patients, with brentuximab vedotin exposure varying. Complete response, partial response or progressive disease constituted the best response categories observed. A word on this clone: What it binds is unknown. The junction differs from germline at one of its ends, possibly a read error.

TCRdb keeps only in-frame clones here, not all; method: immunoSEQ multiplex PCR. The repertoire holds about 18,000 clones, with about 80% as singletons. The CDR3 sequence is 18 residues long. The germline gives CDR1 SSHAT, CDR2 FNYEAQ (reference sequence). The sequence derives from a human donor with classical Hodgkin lymphoma. V gene TRBV7-7 combines with J gene TRBJ2-1; 9 nucleotides align to TRBD2. This sample comprised peripheral blood mononuclear cells (PBMCs), obtained before the fourth cycle of nivolumab. In nucleotides, the CDR3 is TGTGCTAGCAGCACCATTAGCGGGGGAAAAAGCTCCTACAATGAGCAGTTCTTC. As protein: CASSTISGGKSSYNEQFF.